This TCR beta chain was recovered during a study of human T cells and chemical hapten exposure. About the study: Largely, small differences in pooled library volume made per-sample TCR yields vary.

Whole blood that had not been fractionated was the source of extracted total RNA. This clonotype occurred a few times. What it recognizes is unknown. Each cDNA molecule in the library carried unique molecular identifiers. TCRdb reprocessed the 5' RACE reads via MiXCR and lists one record per CDR3 protein. This sample has about 81,000 distinct CDR3 sequences, with around 15% found just once. Germline CDR1 SGHRS, CDR2 YFSETQ. The CDR3 consists of 14 residues. V was pared by 1 base and J by 2 bases, with 9 bases between. General observations from the study: The number of TCRs above 1 in 1000 frequency did not change after DPC sensitization.

V usage is TRBV5-1 and J usage is TRBJ2-5; no clear D. The sequence was obtained from a female donor in good health. In nucleotides, the CDR3 is TGCGCCAGCAGCTTGAATGTACGGCAAGAGACCCAGTACTTC. It translates to CASSLNVRQETQYF.